This TCR beta chain stems from a study of blood T cell repertoires in COVID-19. V lost 4 bases and J lost 2, with 6 bases in between. The CDR3 is made up of 12 amino acids. Germline-derived CDR1 and CDR2 are MNHEY and SVGAGI. Sequencing was performed with immunoSEQ multiplex PCR; in TCRdb, only in-frame clones are kept and a portion is missing. The sample carries 90,000 or so clones, around 90% recorded once. Input material: peripheral blood. The sequence derives from a man in his fifties or sixties with COVID-19, enrolled during active disease. This chain uses TRBV6-5 with TRBJ2-7, with D possibly being TRBD2 (5 bases). Here the CDR3 reads CASSFGAYEQYF. CDR3 DNA: TGTGCCAGCAGTTTCGGGGCCTACGAGCAGTACTTC.